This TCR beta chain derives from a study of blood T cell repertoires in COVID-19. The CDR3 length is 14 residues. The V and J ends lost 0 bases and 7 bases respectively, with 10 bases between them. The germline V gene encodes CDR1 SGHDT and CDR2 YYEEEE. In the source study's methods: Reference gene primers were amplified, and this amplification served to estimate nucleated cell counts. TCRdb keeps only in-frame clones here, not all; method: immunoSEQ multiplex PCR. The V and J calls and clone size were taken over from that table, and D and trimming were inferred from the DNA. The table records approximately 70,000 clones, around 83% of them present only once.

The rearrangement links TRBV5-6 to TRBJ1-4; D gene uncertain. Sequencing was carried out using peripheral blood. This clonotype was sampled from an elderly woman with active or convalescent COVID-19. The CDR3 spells CASSLAGVFEKLFF. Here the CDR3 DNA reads TGTGCCAGCAGCTTGGCGGGAGTCTTTGAAAAACTGTTTTTT. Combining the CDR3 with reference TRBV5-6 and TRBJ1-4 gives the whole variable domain DAGVTQSPTHLIKTRGQQVTLRCSPKSGHDTVSWYQQALGQGPQFIFQYYEEEERQRGNFPDRFSGHQFPNYSSELNVNALLLGDSALYLCASSLAGVFEKLFFGSGTQLSVL.